This passage covers 17 T cell receptor beta chains from one sample sequenced in a study of neoadjuvant anti-PD-1 for oral cavity cancer. Sample time point: after neoadjuvant nivolumab, at surgical resection. The repertoire was sequenced with immunoSEQ multiplex PCR; TCRdb's copy has only in-frame clones and lacks some. This sample has around 10,000 clones, with roughly 61% found just once. Sequenced material: tumor tissue, taken after nivolumab (anti-PD-1) treatment. All receptors derive from a person aged 35-79 years with oral cavity squamous cell carcinoma.

There are a few counts of this clone. The rearrangement uses TRBV5-1 and TRBJ2-5; TRBD1 aligns across 11 bases. V trimming: 1 base; J trimming: 4 bases; junction bases outside the gene matches: 6. Germline V gene sequence: CDR1 SGHRS, CDR2 YFSETQ. CDR3 length: 16 residues. The CDR3 loop reads CASSLTGTGGIETQYF. The CDR3 bases are TGCGCCAGCAGCTTGACAGGGACAGGGGGGATAGAGACCCAGTACTTC.

This chain connects TRBV28 to TRBJ1-5; the D is unclear. V was clipped by 2 bases and J by 4 bases, with 12 bases between them. The CDR3 spans 15 residues. CDR1 MDHEN and CDR2 SYDVKM come from the germline V gene. CDR3 sequence (DNA): TGTGCCAGCAGTTTAGAAGGGAGCGGGAATCAGCCCCAGCATTTT. It specifies CASSLEGSGNQPQHF.

In this sample, this clone turned up once. The chain uses TRBV28 and TRBJ1-2, with TRBD1 identical over 9 bases. The CDR3 has 13 amino acids. Looked up from germline, CDR1 is MDHEN and CDR2 is SYDVKM. V dropped 5 bases and J dropped 6; count of bases not matched to a gene: 4. The CDR3 DNA is TGTGCCAGCAGTCGGGACAGGGACCATGGCTACACCTTC. Protein: CASSRDRDHGYTF.

V gene TRBV10-1 combines with J gene TRBJ2-7; D unclear. The CDR3 runs 11 residues. Germline assignment: CDR1 WNHNN and CDR2 SYGVQD (reference sequence). The V end was cut by 4 bases, the J end by 4 bases, with 5 bases between. The CDR3 is CASSGSYEQYF. The CDR3 DNA is TGCGCCAGCAGTGGTTCTTACGAGCAGTACTTC.

The rearrangement uses TRBV7-2 and TRBJ1-4; D may be TRBD1 (6 bases). The CDR3 runs to 13 residues. V was cut by 5 bases and J by 8 bases, with 12 bases left in between. CDR1 and CDR2 (germline): SGHTA, FQGNSA. Here the CDR3 reads CASSPGTMEKLFF. DNA of the CDR3: TGTGCCAGCAGCCCTGGGACAATGGAAAAACTGTTTTTT.

The rearrangement uses TRBV4-1 and TRBJ1-1, with 9 bases identical to TRBD1. This CDR3 spans 16 amino acids. Germline CDR1 MGHRA, CDR2 YSYEKL. The V segment lost 0 bases and the J segment 1 base; nucleotides outside the gene matches: 3. The CDR3 sequence is CASSQEGDRANTEAFF. The CDR3 DNA reads as TGCGCCAGCAGCCAAGAAGGGGACAGGGCGAACACTGAAGCTTTCTTT.

This clone was detected a few times. V and J are TRBV28 and TRBJ2-4, with TRBD2 as a possible D gene (6 bases). This CDR3 has 17 amino acids. CDR1 MDHEN and CDR2 SYDVKM come from the germline V gene. Trimming pared 5 bases from V and 8 bases from J, leaving 25 bases between. CDR3 coding DNA: TGTGCCAGCAGTCCTGCGGGAAGAAGACTAGACCGGGACATTCAGTACTTC. Protein sequence: CASSPAGRRLDRDIQYF.

This clone was counted between two and nine times. The chain recombines TRBV6-1 with TRBJ1-2, with 9 bases fitting TRBD1. CDR1 is MNHNS, CDR2 SASEGT, per germline. J lost 8 bases, V lost 5 bases, and 9 bases had no gene match. The CDR3 covers 14 residues. The CDR3 DNA reads as TGTGCCAGCAGTCCCTTGACAGGGGGAGGAGGCTACACCTTC. This codes for CASSPLTGGGGYTF.

There are a few counts of this clone. V is TRBV6-1 and J is TRBJ2-7; 11 nucleotides agree with TRBD1. This CDR3 has 15 residues. CDR1 and CDR2 from the germline V gene are MNHNS and SASEGT. V shed 7 bases, J shed 2 bases, and the junction held 7 bases outside the gene matches. The CDR3 nucleotides are TGTGCCAGCACCATGGGACAGGGGGGGACCTACGAGCAGTACTTC. Protein: CASTMGQGGTYEQYF.

The rearrangement uses TRBV13 and TRBJ2-3; 7 nucleotides align to TRBD1. The CDR3 extends over 14 amino acids. Unmatched junction bases numbered 5, after V lost 6 bases and J lost 2 bases. CDR1 is PRHDT and CDR2 is FYEKMQ in the germline V gene (reference sequence). CDR3 sequence (DNA): TGTGCCAGCAGTTTGCAGGGGGACACAGATACGCAGTATTTT. Its translation is CASSLQGDTDTQYF. The full variable domain, with the rest looked up from reference TRBV13 and TRBJ2-3, is AAGVIQSPRHLIKEKRETATLKCYPIPRHDTVYWYQQGPGQDPQFLISFYEKMQSDKGSIPDRFSAQQFSDYHSELNMSSLELGDSALYFCASSLQGDTDTQYFGPGTRLTVL.

Here the CDR3 DNA reads TGTGCCAGCAGTGAATTTCCCCCGAGCTCCTATAATTCACCCCTCCACTTT. This codes for CASSEFPPSSYNSPLHF. This chain links TRBV6-1 with TRBJ1-6; D uncertain. Germline CDR1 reads MNHNS; CDR2 reads SASEGT. V gave up 2 bases and J gave up 0 bases, with 11 bases separating them. The CDR3 is made up of 17 amino acids.

The V gene is TRBV18, the J gene TRBJ2-2, with 14 nucleotides matching TRBD2. This CDR3 contains 20 residues. J lost 0 bases, V lost 1 base, and 7 bases had no gene match. CDR1 and CDR2 from the germline V gene are KGHSH and LQKENI. The CDR3 bases are TGTGCCAGCTCACCACGGGGGACTAGCGGGAGAACTTCGAACACCGGGGAGCTGTTTTTT. Amino acids: CASSPRGTSGRTSNTGELFF.

By frequency in the sample, this clone is medium-sized (0.01 to 0.1%). This chain uses TRBV11-2 with TRBJ2-1; tentatively, D is TRBD1 (5 bases). The length of the CDR3 is 16 residues. Deletions cut 5 bases from V and 0 bases from J, with 14 bases between. Germline lookup yields CDR1 SGHAT and CDR2 FQNNGV. As DNA, the CDR3 is TGTGCCAGCAGCCTATACAGGATTAGCTCCTACAATGAGCAGTTCTTC. It encodes CASSLYRISSYNEQFF.

V is TRBV11-2 and J is TRBJ2-3; 8 bases map to TRBD2. The CDR3 is 16 residues long. V shed 5 bases and J 0 bases; nucleotides not matched to a gene: 7. Germline-derived CDR1 and CDR2 are SGHAT and FQNNGV. CDR3 region: CASSPRGGTSTDTQYF. CDR3 sequence (DNA): TGTGCCAGCAGCCCCCGCGGGGGGACTAGCACAGATACGCAGTATTTT.

This clone was observed once. CDR3 loop: CASNHNGLNTEAFF. In nucleotides, the CDR3 is TGTGCCAGTAACCACAATGGACTGAACACTGAAGCTTTCTTT. The chain recombines TRBV19 with TRBJ1-1, with D unclear. The CDR3 consists of 14 residues. Germline values: CDR1 LNHDA, CDR2 SQIVND (reference sequence). The V and J ends lost 7 bases and 0 bases respectively, with 12 bases between them.

This clone qualifies as large. Here the CDR3 DNA reads TGTGCCAGCAGAGCCCAAAGGGGAAACTATGGCTACACCTTC. Translation gives CASRAQRGNYGYTF. The rearrangement joins TRBV6-1 to TRBJ1-2; perhaps TRBD1 as D (5 bases). CDR1 and CDR2 (germline): MNHNS, SASEGT. Trimming removed 6 bases from V and 2 bases from J, with 13 bases in between. CDR3 length: 14 amino acids.

A few counts support this clone. This chain joins TRBV2 and TRBJ1-1; the match to TRBD1 covers 9 bases. CDR3 length: 15 residues. CDR1 SNHLY and CDR2 FYNNEI come from the germline V gene. J gave up 3 bases and V 6 bases, and 8 bases lay outside the gene matches. CDR3 bases: TGTGCCAGCAGGATTTCCGGGACAGGGTACACTGAAGCTTTCTTT. Encoded protein: CASRISGTGYTEAFF.